This T cell receptor beta chain was sequenced for a study of cytomegalovirus exposure and HLA in healthy donors. This clone came up a few times. The V segment lost 6 bases and the J segment 5 bases; nucleotides outside the gene matches: 9. This CDR3 is 14 amino acids long. CDR1 is MNHEY and CDR2 is SVGAGI in the germline V gene. The PCR had 60 Vbeta and 13 Jbeta primers. The repertoire was sequenced with immunoSEQ multiplex PCR; TCRdb's copy has only in-frame clones and lacks some. This table has 150,000 to 200,000 clones, 60% to 85% appearing once. This clonotype was sampled from a male donor in good health and CMV-seropositive. Sequenced input: PBMCs. The V and J genes are TRBV6-5 and TRBJ1-1; TRBD1 matches 7 bases. The CDR3 is CASRPQGGWTEAFF. CDR3 in DNA: TGTGCCAGCAGGCCTCAGGGGGGTTGGACTGAAGCTTTCTTT.